These T cell receptor beta chains were read from a single sample in a study of naive and memory T cell subsets. One entry per CDR3 protein, called by TCRdb with MiXCR from the UMI-ligation and nested PCR reads. Counted here are over 110,000 distinct CDR3 sequences, approximately 20% occurring once; the ten biggest clones make up about 0.6%. Sequencing input: naive CD8+ T cells from blood. The receptors here all came from a human donor in good health. Both conserved end residues are trimmed from each CDR3. Clone size is shown for a subset of rows, as once, few, many or a class of expanded clone.

V	size	J	CDR3
TRBV7-6	-	TRBJ2-5	ASSPRTSGTQETQY
TRBV21-1	few	TRBJ2-6	ASSKAVTDNSGANVLT
TRBV12-3/TRBV12-4	-	TRBJ2-3	ASSIPQADTQY
TRBV7-9	few	TRBJ2-7	ASRRGDTYEQY
TRBV27	few	TRBJ2-7	ASSIDRGESYEQY
TRBV5-1	-	TRBJ1-1	ASSLEPGGSTEAF
TRBV4-3	-	TRBJ2-1	ASSLTGTSGNEQF
TRBV2	-	TRBJ1-5	ASRPGVYSNQPQH
TRBV7-9	few	TRBJ2-7	ASSATSGREAYEQY
TRBV9	-	TRBJ1-3	ASSPGQGAGNTIY
TRBV30	-	TRBJ2-3	AWALGSRPDTQY
TRBV28	few	TRBJ2-5	ASSPSVVAGGARQGETQY
TRBV7-9	-	TRBJ2-1	ASISSGNEQF
TRBV28	few	TRBJ2-7	ASSVRGSDEQY
TRBV7-9	-	TRBJ2-7	ASSSATGYEQY